This T cell receptor (beta chain) was sequenced in a study of Ad26.COV2.S vaccination and SARS-CoV-2 variants. Study background: Ad26.COV2.S, an intramuscular injection, was given once or twice 56 days apart.

Concerning this clone itself: Its antigen is currently unknown.

General study points: Vaccine recipients and placebo recipients showed similar non-spike TCR breadth. Individuals receiving vaccine had higher spike-specific TCR breadth than placebo recipients did.

Regarding treatment: roughly 19 received Ad26.COV2.S at low or high dose, single or two shots; about 5 received placebo; per-sample allocation not given. Vaccine and placebo recipients were sampled on day 63 after the first injection. Libraries were prepared by immunoSEQ multiplex PCR; TCRdb keeps only in-frame clonotypes and omits some of them. This table has some 500,000 clones, 89% appearing once. V lost 1 base, J lost 5 bases, and 5 bases stayed unmatched. The V gene's germline CDR1 is SGHNT and CDR2 YYREEE (reference sequence). The CDR3 is 16 amino acids. The material sequenced was peripheral blood, taken in a trial of Ad26.COV2.S vaccine versus placebo. The chain is built from TRBV5-4 and TRBJ1-4; 10 positions match TRBD1. This sequence was found in a person aged 18-65 years who received the Ad26.COV2.S COVID-19 vaccine or a placebo. CDR3 nucleotides: TGTGCCAGCAGCTTGTATCCGGGACAGGGGAATGAAAAACTGTTTTTT. Protein product: CASSLYPGQGNEKLFF.